This TCR beta chain is drawn from a study of T cell responses to AZD1222 COVID-19 vaccine (dated by TCRdb to the early 2020s). For the study in its entirety: AZD1222 recipients whose second dose came at about 4 weeks and those whose second dose came at about 12 weeks were combined into one group, since spike-specific TCR depth and breadth did not differ between the two schedules. Enrollment into the trials was organized by age into subgroups of 18-55, 56-69 and 70-plus years, and those subgroups contained roughly 150, 30 and 60 TCR-sequenced participants, respectively. A total of about 230 trial participants underwent TCR sequencing, of whom 207 received two doses of AZD1222 and some 25 received two doses of the MenACWY control vaccine. Summary of the overall study and its limitations: No day 14 peak-response samples were available, so repertoires were characterized only after the peak T cell response. The whole spike protein was spanned by vaccine-associated CD4 TCRs, and dominant responses were seen in regions 160-218 and 743-854. Spike-specific TCR breadth and depth rose significantly after two AZD1222 doses compared with day 0 and with MenACWY recipients. The 56-69-year group was small, and its depth increase did not reach significance, likely because of low power. Nearly half of unique spike-specific TCRs reportedly recognized epitopes outside regions mutated in the B.1.351 and B.1.1.7 variants. Participants were mostly white British, with more females than males. The authors suggested clonal diversity may have been underestimated. Only a handful of AZD1222 recipients were SARS-CoV-2 seropositive at baseline, limiting conclusions about previously exposed vaccinees.

Points on this clone: Its antigen target is currently unknown. Base qualities were left out, and no much larger clone turns up one base away.

Taken with the paper, the label for time point translates to: baseline before first vaccination. Vaccinee samples came from UK trials COV001 and COV002, including a single-blind randomized controlled phase 2/3 trial of AZD1222 (ChAdOx1 nCoV-19) in healthy adults. Trial participant PBMC samples were collected at day 0 and day 28 after the second dose for TCRbeta chain sequencing. The CDR3 regions of human TCRbeta chains were analyzed by immunosequencing. In the source study's methods: TCRs in the repertoires were matched against a reference library of SARS-CoV-2-specific TCRs that had been generated with the MIRA antigen-specificity platform. Breadth was defined as the fraction of unique TCRs that were SARS-CoV-2-associated. Depth was defined as the fraction of total T cells that were SARS-CoV-2-associated. Using the MIRA data, each spike-specific TCR was mapped to the spike region that the TCR reacts to and placed in a CD4 or CD8 class. Log10-transformed breadth and depth values were compared by one-way ANOVA with Sidak's multiple comparisons tests. The table was pulled from immuneACCESS by TCRdb, which kept in-frame rearrangements only. Such tables lose some clones; where checked, under half of the loss comes from unresolved V genes, and the rest has no known cause. V, J and clone size are those of that table, while D and trimming were read from the DNA. This sample has roughly 99,000 clones in its table, and 90% to 95% of those were observed once. The top ten clonotypes cover 20% to 25% of the sample.

Including the terminal cysteine and phenylalanine, the CDR3 comprises 14 residues. CDR3 DNA is the only sequence kept; it has 42 bases, read in frame from the first base. V is pruned by 3 bases and J by 7 bases, leaving 4 bases of the junction without a gene match. The germline V gene yields SGDLS for CDR1 and YYNGEE for CDR2. The receptor chain draws on TRBV9 and TRBJ1-4; 9 central nucleotides agree with TRBD1. Here the sequenced sample was peripheral blood, taken on day 0 of AZD1222 vaccination. This receptor was obtained from an adult in good health. At the DNA level, the sequence is TGTGCCAGCAGCGCCGGGACAGGGTTTGAAAAACTGTTTTTT. Its translation is CASSAGTGFEKLFF.